These 27 T cell receptor beta chains were all obtained from the same sample, sequenced in a study of T cells in Graves' hyperthyroidism and ophthalmopathy. Amplified TCR beta CDR3 regions derived from RNA transcripts. During a first-round RT-PCR of the TCR CDR3, the HTBI primer set was used. TCRdb re-analysed the multiplex PCR reads in MiXCR, keeping a single row per CDR3 protein. The data contain approximately 610,000 distinct CDR3 sequences, roughly 14% of them seen just once; the ten biggest clones take up about 4%. The sequenced material came from blood. The receptors were gathered from a woman aged 40 to 50 with Graves' ophthalmopathy.

At least ten counts were recorded for this clonotype. This sequence joins TRBV27 and TRBJ1-2, with 9 bases matching TRBD1. V shed 6 bases, J shed 7 bases, and the junction held 6 bases outside the gene matches. There are 13 residues in the CDR3. Per the germline V gene, CDR1 is MNHEY and CDR2 is SMNVEV (reference sequence). The CDR3 is CASSLTGGVGYTF. The DNA of the CDR3 is TGTGCCAGCAGCTTGACAGGGGGGGTTGGCTACACCTTC.

This clonotype occurred many times. The rearrangement joins TRBV7-8 to TRBJ2-7; D call uncertain. The CDR3 has 12 residues. Germline V gives CDR1 SGHVS, CDR2 FQNEAQ. V dropped 7 bases and J dropped 6 bases, with 13 bases sitting between them. The CDR3: CASKKVDGEQYF. The CDR3 DNA reads as TGTGCCAGCAAAAAGGTTGATGGCGAGCAGTACTTC. Using reference TRBV7-8 and TRBJ2-7 for the parts outside the CDR3, the full variable domain is GAGVSQSPRYKVAKRGQDVALRCDPISGHVSLFWYQQALGQGPEFLTYFQNEAQLDKSGLPSDRFFAERPEGSVSTLKIQRTQQEDSAVYLCASKKVDGEQYFGPGTRLTVT.

This clonotype showed up many times. The rearrangement links TRBV5-1 to TRBJ2-7; D might be TRBD1 (5 bases). Looked up from germline, CDR1 is SGHRS and CDR2 is YFSETQ. V lost 0 bases and J lost 7, with 14 bases in between. The CDR3 has 14 amino acids. The CDR3 DNA reads as TGCGCCAGCAGCTTGGGGACACTGGCACCGGAGCAGTACTTC. This gives the protein CASSLGTLAPEQYF.

The CDR3 region has the DNA TGTGCCAGTAGTATAGATTCGAGGGACAGGGGCTACGGCTACACCTTC. Its translation is CASSIDSRDRGYGYTF. The chain carries TRBV19 and TRBJ1-2; TRBD1 agrees at 10 bases. V was pared by 0 bases and J by 8 bases, with 9 bases of the junction left unmatched. The CDR3 has 16 amino acids. Germline CDR1 is LNHDA and CDR2 is SQIVND (reference sequence).

The rearrangement links TRBV10-3 to TRBJ1-1; D call uncertain. Germline V gene data show CDR1 as ENHRY and CDR2 as SYGVKD. The CDR3 has 14 amino acids. The V gene lost 10 bases and the J gene lost 4 bases, with 19 bases spanning the gap. The CDR3, as DNA: TGTGCCACGGCGGATGACGCGGGCACCACTGAAGCTTTCTTT. It encodes CATADDAGTTEAFF.

This clonotype was observed at least ten times. The rearrangement links TRBV4-3 to TRBJ1-3, with a weak D call TRBD1 (6 bases). The germline gives CDR1 LGHNA, CDR2 YSLEER. This CDR3 is 16 amino acids long. The V end was cut by 1 base, the J end by 0 bases, with 10 bases between. This CDR3 reads CASSQGWGLSGNTIYF. The CDR3 nucleotides read TGCGCCAGCAGCCAAGGTTGGGGGCTCTCTGGAAACACCATATATTTT.

This clonotype has only a few counts. V and J are TRBV7-9 and TRBJ1-1; D unresolved. CDR3 length: 13 amino acids. The V end was cut by 2 bases, the J end by 7 bases, with 11 bases between. Germline V gene sequence: CDR1 SEHNR, CDR2 FQNEAQ (reference sequence). The CDR3 sequence: CASSLLQSGEAFF. CDR3 coding DNA: TGTGCCAGCAGCTTATTACAGTCAGGTGAAGCTTTCTTT.

This clonotype was observed at least ten times. As DNA, the CDR3 is TGTGCCAGCAGTTACTCAGTAACGGAGATCCACAATGAGCAGTTCTTC. This gives the protein CASSYSVTEIHNEQFF. This rearrangement joins TRBV6-2 or TRBV6-3 to TRBJ2-1; D not resolved. In germline, CDR1 is MNHEY, CDR2 SVGEGT. The V and J ends lost 0 bases and 5 bases respectively, with 14 bases between them. The CDR3 loop spans 16 amino acids.

This clonotype showed up many times. V gene TRBV30 combines with J gene TRBJ1-2; D unresolved. Per germline, CDR1 GTSNPN and CDR2 SVGIG (reference sequence). The CDR3 covers 13 residues. V was cut by 3 bases and J by 5 bases, with 13 bases left in between. The CDR3 nucleotides read TGTGCCTGGAGCCTTCGGGGAGGGTATGGCTACACCTTC. Its protein is CAWSLRGGYGYTF.

This clonotype was observed at least ten times. The genes are TRBV7-2 and TRBJ2-4; D unresolved. V lost 0 bases and J 8 bases, leaving 11 bases between the germline ends. This CDR3 is 14 amino acids long. Germline CDR1 SGHTA, CDR2 FQGNSA. CDR3 loop: CASSLASQVDIQYF. The CDR3 DNA follows: TGTGCCAGCAGCTTAGCGAGTCAGGTGGACATTCAGTACTTC.

As to this clonotype: The junction departs from germline at one end; a sequencing error may be responsible. The gene calls are TRBV27 and TRBJ2-7; D is possibly TRBD1 (6 bases). The germline V gene encodes CDR1 MNHEY and CDR2 SMNVEV (reference sequence). CDR3 length: 18 amino acids. The CDR3 sequence: CASSLKAFDLGARYGQYF. CDR3 nucleotide sequence: TGTGCCAGCAGTTTAAAGGCTTTCGATTTGGGGGCCCGGTACGGGCAGTACTTC.

This clonotype has at least ten counts. The chain combines TRBV27 with TRBJ2-7; D possibly corresponds to TRBD2 (6 bases). V lost 7 bases and J 2 bases, leaving 21 bases between the germline ends. Per germline, CDR1 MNHEY and CDR2 SMNVEV (reference sequence). The CDR3 is 16 amino acids. CDR3 residues: CASKAGQGPFTYEQYF. The DNA of the CDR3 is TGTGCCAGCAAGGCGGGGCAGGGCCCTTTCACCTACGAGCAGTACTTC.

This clonotype was seen only a few times. The chain has TRBV5-1 and TRBJ1-1; maybe TRBD1 (6 bases). The CDR3 spans 15 residues. In germline, CDR1 is SGHRS, CDR2 YFSETQ. V was trimmed by 4 bases and J by 6 bases, leaving 19 bases between them. The CDR3 is CASSQEQGVWAEAFF. CDR3 DNA: TGCGCCAGCAGCCAAGAACAGGGAGTTTGGGCTGAAGCTTTCTTT. The whole variable domain, remainder taken from reference TRBV5-1 and TRBJ1-1, is KAGVTQTPRYLIKTRGQQVTLSCSPISGHRSVSWYQQTPGQGLQFLFEYFSETQRNKGNFPGRFSGRQFSNSRSEMNVSTLELGDSALYLCASSQEQGVWAEAFFGQGTRLTVV.

This clonotype was recorded at least ten times. CDR3 residues: CSARPPTGATPYEQYF. Written as DNA, the CDR3 is TGCAGTGCTAGGCCCCCTACAGGGGCGACCCCCTACGAGCAGTACTTC. V is TRBV20-1 and J is TRBJ2-7; 7 nucleotides agree with TRBD1. Germline-derived CDR1 and CDR2 are DFQATT and SNEGSKA (reference sequence). Losses at the gene ends were 3 bases for V and 2 bases for J; bases not matched to a gene: 13. CDR3 length: 16 residues.

This clonotype has at least ten counts. The chain uses TRBV9 and TRBJ2-7; perhaps TRBD1 as D (6 bases). Germline-derived CDR1 and CDR2 are SGDLS and YYNGEE. Trimming took 4 bases from V and 2 from J, leaving 19 bases between them. The CDR3 covers 16 residues. CDR3 nucleotides: TGTGCCAGCAGCTCCAACAGGGATCAGAATCCCTACGAGCAGTACTTC. It encodes CASSSNRDQNPYEQYF.

This chain connects TRBV11-2 to TRBJ2-2; D may correspond to TRBD1 or TRBD2 (6 bases each). Trimming cost V 4 bases and J 7 bases, with 16 bases left between them. Germline CDR1 is SGHAT and CDR2 is FQNNGV. The CDR3 consists of 15 residues. The CDR3 here is CASSSGRTDHGELFF. CDR3 coding DNA: TGTGCCAGCAGCTCAGGGAGGACAGATCACGGGGAGCTGTTTTTT.

This clonotype was recorded at least ten times. This chain joins TRBV20-1 and TRBJ1-5; a possible D gene is TRBD1 (5 bases). Trimming cost V 1 base and J 7 bases, with 11 bases left between them. The CDR3 has 13 amino acids. From germline, CDR1 is DFQATT and CDR2 SNEGSKA (reference sequence). The CDR3 here is CSARGGGGQPQHF. The CDR3 bases are TGCAGTGCTAGAGGTGGGGGGGGACAGCCCCAGCATTTT.

This clonotype has ten or more counts. The CDR3 here is CASSYPSSGQETQYF. CDR3 sequence (DNA): TGTGCCAGCAGTTACCCTTCTAGCGGCCAAGAGACCCAGTACTTC. This sequence joins TRBV6-5 and TRBJ2-5; 7 nucleotides align to TRBD2. CDR3 size: 15 residues. Looked up from germline, CDR1 is MNHEY and CDR2 is SVGAGI. Trimming removed 2 bases from V and 1 base from J; junction bases left unmatched: 4.

This clonotype occurred many times. This chain connects TRBV18 to TRBJ2-7; D is perhaps TRBD1 or TRBD2 (5 bases each). V was clipped by 2 bases and J by 5 bases, with 13 bases between them. Germline CDR1 is KGHSH and CDR2 is LQKENI. This CDR3 spans 14 amino acids. The CDR3 here is CASSPEVRGHEQYF. CDR3 bases: TGTGCCAGCTCACCAGAGGTGAGGGGCCACGAGCAGTACTTC.

This clonotype occurred a few times. In nucleotides, the CDR3 is TGTGCCAGTACTGGAGGGAGACGCTCCTATAATTCACCCCTCCACTTT. Encoded protein: CASTGGRRSYNSPLHF. The V and J genes are TRBV19 and TRBJ1-6; D uncertain. The germline CDR1 and CDR2 sequences are LNHDA and SQIVND (reference sequence). CDR3 size: 16 residues. V gave up 7 bases and J gave up 0 bases, with 13 bases separating them.

There are many counts of this clonotype. Mismatch with germline at one junction end may stem from a read error. The rearrangement joins TRBV12-3 or TRBV12-4 to TRBJ2-5; D remains ambiguous. The CDR3 length is 13 residues. Written as DNA, the CDR3 is TGCGCCAGCTCCCCTGGGTTACAAGAGACCCAGTACTTC. Translation gives CASSPGLQETQYF.

This clonotype was found many times. An end of the junction differs from the germline gene, which may be a read error. CDR3 protein: CASSTGQGGSNQPQHF. In DNA form, the CDR3 reads TGTGCCAGCAGTACAGGACAGGGGGGGAGCAATCAGCCCCAGCATTTT. V and J are TRBV19 and TRBJ1-5; 10 bases map to TRBD1. Germline loops: CDR1 LNHDA, CDR2 SQIVND (reference sequence). The CDR3 extends over 16 amino acids. Full variable domain (missing parts from reference TRBV19 and TRBJ1-5): DGGITQSPKYLFRKEGQNVTLSCEQNLNHDAMYWYRQDPGQGLRLIYYSQIVNDFQKGDIAEGYSVSREKKESFPLTVTSAQKNPTAFYLCASSTGQGGSNQPQHFGDGTRLSIL.

The V call is TRBV30, the J call TRBJ1-2; TRBD1 might be the D (6 bases). The CDR3 sequence is 16 residues long. The germline gives CDR1 GTSNPN, CDR2 SVGIG (reference sequence). Trimming removed 2 bases at V and 2 bases at J, with 18 bases between. The CDR3 DNA follows: TGTGCCTGGAGTTTTGGGGGAAGGGGGAAAAACTATGGCTACACCTTC. Translated: CAWSFGGRGKNYGYTF.

This clonotype has a handful of counts. The rearrangement uses TRBV6-1 and TRBJ2-2; TRBD1 might be the D (6 bases). V lost 7 bases, J lost 2 bases, and 17 bases lay in between. This CDR3 has 16 amino acids. The germline V gene encodes CDR1 MNHNS and CDR2 SASEGT. CDR3 sequence (DNA): TGTGCCAGCAAAACGGGGACACTCGATAACACCGGGGAGCTGTTTTTT. This codes for CASKTGTLDNTGELFF.

In this sample, this clonotype turned up many times. The chain joins TRBV6-5 to TRBJ2-5; 11 positions agree with TRBD1. Germline V gives CDR1 MNHEY, CDR2 SVGAGI. CDR3 length: 15 amino acids. V lost 8 bases and J lost 5; bases outside the gene matches: 10. The CDR3 bases are TGTGCCAGCTCCGGGACAGGGGGAAGGAAGGAGACCCAGTACTTC. It is translated as CASSGTGGRKETQYF.

This clonotype was counted at least ten times. The chain couples TRBV28 to TRBJ1-1; D is undetermined. The germline V gene encodes CDR1 MDHEN and CDR2 SYDVKM. Trimming took 8 bases from V and 4 from J, leaving 11 bases between them. The CDR3 consists of 12 residues. CDR3 bases: TGTGCCAGCGTCAGGACCGGCACTGAAGCTTTCTTT. Residues: CASVRTGTEAFF.

The sample holds many counts of this clonotype. This chain links TRBV11-2 with TRBJ1-1; D is possibly TRBD1 (6 bases). CDR1 is SGHAT and CDR2 is FQNNGV in the germline V gene. The ends were cut back, 5 bases at V and 1 base at J, with 14 bases in the middle. This CDR3 has 15 residues. The CDR3 region is CASSRTVSGNTEAFF. The CDR3 nucleotides read TGTGCCAGCAGCCGGACAGTGTCTGGGAACACTGAAGCTTTCTTT. The variable domain in full, completed from reference TRBV11-2 and TRBJ1-1, reads EAGVAQSPRYKIIEKRQSVAFWCNPISGHATLYWYQQILGQGPKLLIQFQNNGVVDDSQLPKDRFSAERLKGVDSTLKIQPAKLEDSAVYLCASSRTVSGNTEAFFGQGTRLTVV.